This T cell receptor (beta chain) was found in a study of T cells after yellow fever vaccination. TCRdb re-called the 5' RACE reads through MiXCR, storing one row per CDR3 protein. The repertoire holds about 320,000 distinct CDR3 sequences, about 4.5% seen once, with approximately 20% in the top ten. Study-wide findings and caveats: Researchers noted that a small share of clonotypes showed up in both CD4 and CD8 compartments. Booster sampling recovered most clones from primary vaccination (about 97% CD4, roughly 86% CD8).

Germline CDR1 is SNHLY and CDR2 is FYNNEI. This CDR3 is built from 13 residues. V trimming: 6 bases; J trimming: 8 bases; junction bases outside the gene matches: 9. This clonotype was seen only a few times. The antigen is not known. This material consisted of PBMCs, taken 15 days after the yellow fever booster vaccination. This rearrangement joins TRBV2 to TRBJ1-2; 7 bases are shared with TRBD1. The TCR sequence derives from a man in his late teens or twenties who received the YFV17D yellow fever vaccine. The CDR3 loop is CASRDDREGGYTF. Here the CDR3 DNA reads TGTGCCAGCAGGGACGACAGGGAGGGCGGCTACACCTTC.